These 8 T cell receptor beta chains were sequenced from one sample in a study of T cell repertoires in cytomegalovirus infection. Their target antigens are unknown. TCRdb redid the calling of the reads with MiXCR, one entry per CDR3 protein. This repertoire shows hundreds of thousands of distinct CDR3 sequences, 31% found once; its top ten account for roughly 13%. The sequencing used cultured CD8+ T cells from PBMCs, collected from culture after CMV antigen stimulation. The receptors here all came from a human donor in good health (CMV status not recorded). Some clones in this sample may be carry-over from other donors' samples.

This clonotype has just a few counts. The rearrangement joins TRBV6-5 to TRBJ2-2; TRBD1 agrees at 12 bases. The trim removed 6 bases at V and 6 bases at J, leaving 5 bases unmatched. Germline V gives CDR1 MNHEY, CDR2 SVGAGI. The length of the CDR3 is 15 residues. CDR3 loop: CASRYGTGGSGELFF. CDR3 bases: TGTGCCAGCAGATACGGGACAGGGGGCTCCGGGGAGCTGTTTTTT.

V usage is TRBV27 and J usage is TRBJ2-3; 7 nucleotides match TRBD1. Germline CDR1 reads MNHEY; CDR2 reads SMNVEV (reference sequence). V shed 6 bases, J shed 2 bases, and the junction held 14 bases outside the gene matches. The CDR3 contains 17 residues. The CDR3 reads CASRPRTGRGSTDTQYF. The CDR3 region has the DNA TGTGCCAGCAGACCCAGGACAGGACGGGGATCCACAGATACGCAGTATTTT.

J is TRBJ2-1 and V is TRBV29-1; no firm D call. Germline V gives CDR1 SQVTM, CDR2 ANQGSEA. This CDR3 has 11 amino acids. V dropped 4 bases and J dropped 10 bases, with 11 bases sitting between them. CDR3 sequence reads: CSVAFRMEQFF. The DNA for the CDR3 is TGCAGCGTTGCCTTTAGGATGGAGCAGTTCTTC.

The rearrangement uses TRBV28 and TRBJ2-1; D is ambiguous. The CDR3 has 14 residues. Per germline, CDR1 MDHEN and CDR2 SYDVKM. V gave up 6 bases and J gave up 10 bases, with 19 bases separating them. CDR3 sequence reads: CASRGVSDPREQFF. CDR3 sequence (DNA): TGTGCCAGCAGAGGCGTTTCGGATCCGAGAGAGCAGTTCTTC.

This clonotype was counted a single time. The gene calls are TRBV4-2 and TRBJ1-5; D is possibly TRBD1 (5 bases). There are 17 residues in the CDR3. The germline V gene encodes CDR1 LGHNA and CDR2 YNFKEQ. Trimming stripped 7 bases from V and 2 bases from J, with 21 bases between. For the CDR3, the DNA is TGTGCCAGCACCAAACTCCCCAGGGAGGGTGGCAATCAGCCCCAGCATTTT. Translating gives CASTKLPREGGNQPQHF.

This clonotype was found a few times. V gene TRBV6-1 combines with J gene TRBJ2-1; 7 bases match TRBD1. Germline values: CDR1 MNHNS, CDR2 SASEGT. J gave up 8 bases and V 4 bases, and 14 bases lay outside the gene matches. This CDR3 has 16 residues. Here the CDR3 reads CASSGSRDSIFHEQFF. CDR3 coding DNA: TGTGCCAGCAGTGGAAGCCGGGACAGTATTTTCCATGAGCAGTTCTTC.

This chain links TRBV27 with TRBJ1-1, with TRBD1 matching over 11 bases. The CDR3 is 14 residues long. Germline V gene lookup returns CDR1 MNHEY and CDR2 SMNVEV (reference sequence). The V and J ends lost 6 bases and 5 bases, in that order; junction bases with no gene match: 5. DNA of the CDR3: TGTGCCAGCAGGGGGGACAGGGGGTATACTGAAGCTTTCTTT. It encodes CASRGDRGYTEAFF.

The chain is built from TRBV12-3 or TRBV12-4 and TRBJ2-7, with D perhaps TRBD2 (5 bases). This CDR3 comprises 13 residues. V lost 5 bases to trimming and J lost 5 bases, with 13 bases between them. Here the CDR3 DNA reads TGTGCCAGCAGTCCGGGCCCCGGGAACGAGCAGTACGTC. It encodes CASSPGPGNEQYV.